This T cell receptor (beta chain) was retrieved from a study of blood T cell repertoires in COVID-19. Study information: The origin of the acute and convalescent COVID-19 samples was the United States, Italy and Spain. PBMCs, B-cell-depleted T cells, or T cells provided the cDNA or gDNA that made up the material.

In the source study's methods: Reference gene primer amplification yielded estimated nucleated cell counts. Produced via immunoSEQ multiplex PCR; TCRdb's table is partial and in-frame only. V and J calls and clone size are given by that table; D and trimming were obtained from the DNA. This table has 210,000 or so clones, roughly 86% appearing once. With V trimmed by 0 bases and J by 8 bases, 4 bases remained unmatched. CDR1 is SGHDN, CDR2 FVKESK, per germline. The CDR3 has 14 amino acids. The sequenced sample was peripheral blood. The J gene is TRBJ1-2, the V gene TRBV14; TRBD1 aligns across 9 bases. The sequence was collected from a woman in her sixties or seventies with acute or convalescent COVID-19. The CDR3: CASSQDVDRGGYTF. DNA for the CDR3: TGTGCCAGCAGCCAAGATGTGGACAGGGGCGGCTACACCTTC.